This passage covers 29 T cell receptor beta chains from one sample sequenced in a study of CD8 T cells in Susac syndrome. Random hexamers were used to reverse transcribe the RNA input (about 0.5 to 1 ug). TCRdb processed the immunoSEQ multiplex PCR reads anew with MiXCR; each CDR3 protein has one entry. The sample contains roughly 200,000 distinct CDR3 sequences, 90% to 95% of which appear only once. The sequencing input was CD4+ T cells from PBMCs. Receptors originate from a human donor with Susac syndrome.

CDR3 sequence reads: CAIGRPSSYEQYF. The DNA of the CDR3 is TGTGCTATAGGACGGCCGAGCTCCTACGAGCAGTACTTC. The chain couples TRBV25-1 to TRBJ2-7; D remains unclear. Germline assignment: CDR1 MGHDK and CDR2 SYGVNS. The CDR3 length is 13 residues.

The rearrangement joins TRBV20-1 to TRBJ2-1; 9 bases fit TRBD2. Germline assignment: CDR1 DFQATT and CDR2 SNEGSKA (reference sequence). The CDR3 is 17 amino acids. V shed 1 base and J 0 bases; nucleotides not matched to a gene: 7. For the CDR3, the DNA is TGCAGTGCTAGAGTCCCAGCGGGGGGTCGCTCCTACAATGAGCAGTTCTTC. It specifies CSARVPAGGRSYNEQFF.

This chain connects TRBV15 to TRBJ2-3; the match to TRBD1 covers 9 bases. Germline values: CDR1 LNHNV, CDR2 YYDKDF (reference sequence). The CDR3 length is 15 residues. With 3 bases clipped from V and 3 bases from J, the junction kept 4 bases outside the gene matches. The CDR3 sequence is CATSRGTGKTDTQYF. The CDR3 coding sequence is TGTGCCACCAGCAGGGGGACAGGGAAGACAGATACGCAGTATTTT.

The chain carries TRBV4-2 and TRBJ2-7; 11 bases map to TRBD2. Unmatched junction bases numbered 7, after V lost 0 bases and J lost 0 bases. From germline, CDR1 is LGHNA and CDR2 YNFKEQ. The CDR3 covers 18 residues. The CDR3 spells CASSQDGASGGSSYEQYF. The CDR3 bases are TGTGCCAGCAGCCAAGATGGGGCTAGCGGGGGGAGCTCCTACGAGCAGTACTTC.

V and J are TRBV25-1 and TRBJ2-7; D is possibly TRBD2 (5 bases). The CDR3 extends over 13 amino acids. CDR1 MGHDK and CDR2 SYGVNS come from the germline V gene. With 5 bases removed from V and 6 bases from J, the gap between germline ends came to 14 bases. The CDR3 here is CASSRWEMSEQYF. The DNA for the CDR3 is TGTGCCAGCAGTAGATGGGAGATGAGCGAGCAGTACTTC.

The chain combines TRBV20-1 with TRBJ2-5; 7 nucleotides line up with TRBD2. CDR3 length: 14 amino acids. Looked up from germline, CDR1 is DFQATT and CDR2 is SNEGSKA (reference sequence). The junction had 3 bases not matched to a gene; V was cut back by 0 bases and J by 2 bases. CDR3 amino acids: CSARDQAGQETQYF. For the CDR3, the DNA is TGCAGTGCTAGAGATCAAGCGGGGCAAGAGACCCAGTACTTC.

V and J are TRBV11-2 and TRBJ1-6; the match to TRBD1 covers 7 bases. This CDR3 is built from 13 residues. Germline V gene sequence: CDR1 SGHAT, CDR2 FQNNGV. V shed 3 bases and J 16 bases; nucleotides not matched to a gene: 9. CDR3 region: CASSLDRPRKLHF. CDR3 bases: TGTGCCAGCAGCTTGGACAGGCCCAGAAAGCTCCACTTT.

The chain recombines TRBV5-1 with TRBJ1-1, with TRBD1 matching 11 bases. This CDR3 region has 15 residues. Germline values: CDR1 SGHRS, CDR2 YFSETQ. V shed 4 bases and J 5 bases; nucleotides not matched to a gene: 7. The CDR3 here is CASSQDRGQGTEAFF. The CDR3, as DNA: TGCGCCAGCAGCCAGGACAGGGGGCAAGGAACTGAAGCTTTCTTT.

This clonotype was picked up a small number of times. The gene calls are TRBV5-1 and TRBJ2-2, with a tentative D call TRBD2 (6 bases). V was trimmed by 0 bases and J by 2 bases, leaving 11 bases between them. Germline assignment: CDR1 SGHRS and CDR2 YFSETQ. This CDR3 has 16 amino acids. Here the CDR3 DNA reads TGCGCCAGCAGCTTGGTTCCGGGGGAAAACACCGGGGAGCTGTTTTTT. The encoded protein is CASSLVPGENTGELFF.

The CDR3, as DNA: TGTGCCAGCAGCCCTCGACTAGCGGGAGACACAGATACGCAGTATTTT. This codes for CASSPRLAGDTDTQYF. The gene calls are TRBV7-9 and TRBJ2-3; the match to TRBD2 covers 12 bases. The junction had 5 bases not matched to a gene; V was cut back by 5 bases and J by 2 bases. CDR1 and CDR2 (germline): SEHNR, FQNEAQ (reference sequence). The CDR3 totals 16 residues.

The CDR3 DNA reads as TGCAGTGCCAGGCCCGGGAGTATATACGAGCAGTACTTC. Protein product: CSARPGSIYEQYF. The V gene is TRBV20-1, the J gene TRBJ2-7, with D perhaps matching TRBD2 (6 bases). Germline V gene data show CDR1 as DFQATT and CDR2 as SNEGSKA (reference sequence). The CDR3 contains 13 residues. V dropped 6 bases and J dropped 4 bases, with 16 bases sitting between them.

V is TRBV28 and J is TRBJ1-1, with D maybe TRBD1 (5 bases). Looked up from germline, CDR1 is MDHEN and CDR2 is SYDVKM. V shed 4 bases and J shed 5 bases, with 17 bases lying between them. This CDR3 is 15 amino acids long. The CDR3 protein is CASSSPYRGGTEAFF. The CDR3 DNA is TGTGCCAGCAGTTCCCCTTATAGGGGTGGGACTGAAGCTTTCTTT.

The chain uses TRBV20-1 and TRBJ2-1; 9 bases are a match to TRBD2. Trimming removed 3 bases from V and 5 bases from J; junction bases left unmatched: 8. The CDR3 consists of 15 residues. CDR1 and CDR2 (germline): DFQATT, SNEGSKA (reference sequence). The CDR3 protein is CSASRVSGSDNEQFF. In DNA form, the CDR3 reads TGCAGTGCTAGTCGGGTTAGCGGGAGCGACAATGAGCAGTTCTTC.

Here the CDR3 DNA reads TGCAGTGCTACCCCCTCACGGGGTATGAACACTGAAGCTTTCTTT. Protein: CSATPSRGMNTEAFF. This sequence joins TRBV20-1 and TRBJ1-1; D ambiguous. From germline, CDR1 is DFQATT and CDR2 SNEGSKA (reference sequence). Trimming removed 4 bases at V and 0 bases at J, with 15 bases between. The CDR3 contains 15 residues.

This clonotype has just one count. The chain links TRBV20-1 to TRBJ2-2; the D call may be TRBD1 or TRBD2 (5 bases each). V dropped 0 bases and J dropped 9 bases, with 11 bases sitting between them. The CDR3 has 13 residues. Germline lookup yields CDR1 DFQATT and CDR2 SNEGSKA (reference sequence). The CDR3 DNA reads as TGCAGTGCTAGAGACTCCGAGGGGAGGGAGCTGTTTTTT. Translation gives CSARDSEGRELFF.

CDR3 sequence: CSARDWLQETQYF. The DNA of the CDR3 is TGCAGTGCTAGAGATTGGTTGCAAGAGACCCAGTACTTC. The chain has TRBV20-1 and TRBJ2-5, with unresolved D. CDR1 DFQATT and CDR2 SNEGSKA come from the germline V gene (reference sequence). This CDR3 is 13 amino acids long. Deletions cut 0 bases from V and 2 bases from J, with 7 bases between.

The chain is built from TRBV18 and TRBJ2-7; perhaps TRBD1 as D (5 bases). This CDR3 has 14 residues. Trimming shortened V by 3 bases and J by 4 bases, and 13 bases separated the two germline ends. From germline, CDR1 is KGHSH and CDR2 LQKENI. The CDR3: CASSPYQGSYEQYF. The CDR3 coding sequence is TGTGCCAGCTCACCTTACCAGGGCTCGTACGAGCAGTACTTC.

This chain uses TRBV12-3 or TRBV12-4 with TRBJ2-2, with D possibly TRBD1 on 6 matching bases. The CDR3 is 14 residues long. Trimming removed 7 bases at V and 0 bases at J, with 9 bases between. The DNA of the CDR3 is TGTGCCAGCACGACAGGATCGAACACCGGGGAGCTGTTTTTT. This codes for CASTTGSNTGELFF.

The V gene is TRBV5-1, the J gene TRBJ1-1; 11 bases are a match to TRBD1. The CDR3 spans 14 residues. Germline V gene data show CDR1 as SGHRS and CDR2 as YFSETQ. V shed 7 bases and J 6 bases; nucleotides not matched to a gene: 8. Here the CDR3 DNA reads TGCGCCAGCGGCGGCGGACAGGGGGCCTCTGAAGCTTTCTTT. Translating it yields CASGGGQGASEAFF.

The chain carries TRBV9 and TRBJ2-1, with D possibly matching TRBD2 (6 bases). The CDR3 is 12 amino acids. With 5 bases removed from V and 9 bases from J, the gap between germline ends came to 12 bases. CDR1 SGDLS and CDR2 YYNGEE come from the germline V gene. The CDR3 DNA reads as TGTGCCAGCAGACCTAGCGCCTCTGAGCAGTTCTTC. As protein: CASRPSASEQFF.

The chain links TRBV7-9 to TRBJ2-3; 9 nucleotides line up with TRBD2. Trimming took 5 bases from V and 4 from J; bases not matched to a gene: 7. CDR1 is SEHNR, CDR2 FQNEAQ, per germline (reference sequence). CDR3 length: 15 amino acids. CDR3 coding DNA: TGTGCCAGCAGCCCGGCGGGGGGGCTTCCAGATACGCAGTATTTT. Encoded protein: CASSPAGGLPDTQYF.

The chain employs TRBV21-1 and TRBJ1-5; the table calls TRBD1, which could not be checked here. TRBV21-1 is a recognized pseudogene. The CDR3 sequence is 13 residues long. The CDR3 DNA reads TGTGCCAGCAGCAAAGGGGACAGTCTGTGGGGGAATTTT. As protein: CASSKGDSLWGNF.

V gene TRBV7-2 combines with J gene TRBJ2-7; 14 bases map to TRBD2. The V and J ends lost 4 bases and 5 bases, in that order; junction bases with no gene match: 7. The length of the CDR3 is 16 residues. CDR1 and CDR2 (germline): SGHTA, FQGNSA. The DNA for the CDR3 is TGTGCCAGCAGCTGGGGACTAGCGGGGGTTATACACGAGCAGTACTTC. Its translation is CASSWGLAGVIHEQYF.

The chain has TRBV4-1 and TRBJ1-6, with no clear D. Per the germline V gene, CDR1 is MGHRA and CDR2 is YSYEKL. The CDR3 length is 15 residues. Trimming took 11 bases from V and 9 from J, leaving 23 bases between them. CDR3 coding DNA: TGCGCCCCCAGAGGACGTTTAGTTTCTGGTTCACCCCTCCACTTT. Translated, it gives CAPRGRLVSGSPLHF.

The genes are TRBV9 and TRBJ1-1; possibly TRBD1 for D (6 bases). The germline V gene has CDR1 SGDLS and CDR2 YYNGEE. The length of the CDR3 is 12 residues. Trimming removed 3 bases from V and 12 bases from J, with 15 bases in between. CDR3 in amino acids: CASSAQLQGPFF. In nucleotides, the CDR3 is TGTGCCAGCAGCGCCCAATTACAGGGTCCTTTCTTT.

The chain is built from TRBV6-2 or TRBV6-3 and TRBJ2-5, with D uncertain. This CDR3 contains 13 residues. The germline CDR1 and CDR2 sequences are MNHEY and SVGEGT. V lost 4 bases to trimming and J lost 2 bases, with 8 bases between them. CDR3 sequence reads: CASSSHGQETQYF. CDR3 DNA sequence: TGTGCCAGCAGTTCACACGGTCAAGAGACCCAGTACTTC.

V usage is TRBV7-8 and J usage is TRBJ2-5, with D tentatively TRBD1 (5 bases). Trimming removed 6 bases from V and 0 bases from J, with 14 bases in between. Germline CDR1 reads SGHVS; CDR2 reads FQNEAQ. This CDR3 contains 15 residues. CDR3 coding DNA: TGTGCCAGCAGTGCCCGAAGGGGAAACCAAGAGACCCAGTACTTC. Amino acid sequence: CASSARRGNQETQYF.

J is TRBJ2-1 and V is TRBV20-1; 15 nucleotides agree with TRBD2. This CDR3 comprises 20 residues. The V and J ends lost 3 bases and 6 bases, in that order; junction bases with no gene match: 18. Germline CDR1 reads DFQATT; CDR2 reads SNEGSKA (reference sequence). Here the CDR3 reads CSASPNGGLAGGKESNEQFF. CDR3 DNA sequence: TGCAGTGCTAGTCCGAACGGAGGACTAGCGGGAGGGAAGGAATCCAATGAGCAGTTCTTC.

The rearrangement joins TRBV14 to TRBJ1-4; D ambiguous. Trimming left V 2 bases short and J 5 bases short, with 6 bases between. The CDR3 has 13 amino acids. Germline V gene data show CDR1 as SGHDN and CDR2 as FVKESK. CDR3 region: CASSQNRNEKLFF. CDR3 DNA: TGTGCCAGCAGCCAAAACCGCAATGAAAAACTGTTTTTT.